This TCR beta chain was found in a study of patients and donors after allogeneic stem cell transplantation. CDR1 is KGHDR and CDR2 is SFDVKD in the germline V gene. V was pared by 9 bases and J by 3 bases, with 23 bases between. The CDR3 consists of 16 residues. TCRdb fed the RT-PCR reads into MiXCR, producing one record per CDR3 protein. The table shows over 150,000 distinct CDR3 sequences, with approximately 30% occurring only once. The source material was blood, either unsorted or a sorted T cell fraction (not recorded which). This chain joins TRBV24-1 and TRBJ2-7, with D possibly TRBD1 on 6 matching bases. The clonotype originates from a human donor who was either an allogeneic HSCT recipient or a stem cell or donor lymphocyte infusion donor (not recorded which). It is not recorded whose cells these are; they may come from a transplant donor. In DNA form, the CDR3 reads TGTGCCACCTTAAACCAGGGGTTCGAGTTTCTCTACGAGCAGTACTTC. Translating gives CATLNQGFEFLYEQYF.